These 8 T cell receptor beta chains share one sample of origin, sequenced in a study of blood T cells in healthy people across ages. Sample-barcoded 5' priming and a J-beta primer mix drove a second PCR of 7 to 11 cycles. A single record per CDR3 protein comes from TCRdb applying MiXCR to the 5' RACE reads. The sample records approximately 820,000 distinct CDR3 sequences, around 45% being singletons. Sample: blood. These receptors were collected from a man aged 55 to 70 in good health.

The chain has TRBV6-6 and TRBJ1-1; D is possibly TRBD1 (6 bases). V shed 10 bases and J shed 0 bases, with 15 bases lying between them. The CDR3 sequence is 14 residues long. The germline V gene encodes CDR1 MNHNY and CDR2 SVGAGI (reference sequence). The CDR3 sequence is CATYRETMNTEAFF. CDR3 bases: TGTGCCACCTACAGGGAAACGATGAACACTGAAGCTTTCTTT.

This clonotype was picked up a small number of times. The chain uses TRBV9 and TRBJ2-7, with 9 bases matching TRBD1. After removal of 4 bases from V and 1 base from J, the junction contained 6 bases not matched to a gene. The germline CDR1 and CDR2 sequences are SGDLS and YYNGEE. The CDR3 has 15 amino acids. For the CDR3, the DNA is TGTGCCAGCAGCCCTGGGACAGGGTGGTCCTACGAGCAGTACTTC. Translation gives CASSPGTGWSYEQYF.

J is TRBJ1-2 and V is TRBV7-3; 8 bases match TRBD1. Germline assignment: CDR1 SGHTA and CDR2 FQGTGA. The junction had 7 bases not matched to a gene; V was cut back by 5 bases and J by 8 bases. CDR3 size: 13 residues. The CDR3 DNA reads as TGTGCCAGCAGCGCCACAGGGGGATCGGGCTACACCTTC. Translating gives CASSATGGSGYTF.

This clonotype was found a few times. The CDR3 reads CASSLSLGSYEQYF. CDR3 coding DNA: TGTGCCAGCAGTTTATCTCTGGGGTCCTACGAGCAGTACTTC. The V call is TRBV27, the J call TRBJ2-7; D unclear. The germline CDR1 and CDR2 sequences are MNHEY and SMNVEV (reference sequence). This CDR3 is 14 amino acids long. The V gene lost 0 bases and the J gene lost 1 base, with 7 bases spanning the gap.

The chain joins TRBV28 to TRBJ2-4; 9 positions agree with TRBD1. Near its end, the DNA agrees better with TRBJ2-7, so the J call may be wrong. CDR3 length: 15 amino acids. Germline CDR1 and CDR2: MDHEN and SYDVKM. The CDR3 region has the DNA TGTGCCAGCAGGTTGGGGACAGGGAAGATCTACGAGCAGTACTTC. This translates into CASRLGTGKIYEQYF.

The rearrangement uses TRBV25-1 and TRBJ1-5; no definite D call. Looked up from germline, CDR1 is MGHDK and CDR2 is SYGVNS. Trimming left V 2 bases short and J 4 bases short, with 15 bases between. CDR3 size: 16 residues. The CDR3 nucleotides read TGTGCCAGCAGTGAAGGACGGAACTATAGTAATCAGCCCCAGCATTTT. It specifies CASSEGRNYSNQPQHF.

The chain couples TRBV7-2 to TRBJ2-1; no reliable D call. Looked up from germline, CDR1 is SGHTA and CDR2 is FQGNSA. Trimming cost V 3 bases and J 1 base, with 16 bases left between them. This CDR3 is 17 amino acids long. CDR3 in amino acids: CASSFETRVMSYNEQFF. In DNA form, the CDR3 reads TGTGCCAGCAGCTTCGAAACACGTGTTATGTCCTACAATGAGCAGTTCTTC.

V and J are TRBV19 and TRBJ2-1; D is undetermined. The V and J ends lost 5 bases and 9 bases respectively, with 14 bases between them. The CDR3 is made up of 13 amino acids. CDR1 is LNHDA and CDR2 is SQIVND in the germline V gene (reference sequence). CDR3 residues: CASSPKQVGEQFF. Here the CDR3 DNA reads TGTGCCAGTAGTCCCAAGCAGGTCGGTGAGCAGTTCTTC.